A selection of T cell receptor beta chains follows, all from one sample in a study of blood T cell repertoires in COVID-19. Measured with immunoSEQ multiplex PCR; TCRdb has only the in-frame clones, and not every one. The table has a few hundred thousand clones, about 87% seen once. The sequencing sample was made of peripheral blood. All receptors derive from a woman in her 40s with acute or convalescent COVID-19. Each CDR3 is given with its conserved first and last residue. D genes are given only for firm matches.

d_call: TRBD1
v_call: TRBV6-5
cdr3_length: 14
j_call: TRBJ2-5
cdr3_aa: CASTRTGGHETQYF

d_call: NA
v_call: TRBV4-1
cdr3_length: 16
j_call: TRBJ1-1
cdr3_aa: CASSPRLGGGNTEAFF

d_call: NA
v_call: TRBV30
cdr3_length: 13
j_call: TRBJ1-1
cdr3_aa: CAASPGIGTEAFF

d_call: TRBD2
v_call: TRBV11-2
cdr3_length: 17
j_call: TRBJ2-3
cdr3_aa: CASSLLAGGFATDTQYF

d_call: TRBD1
v_call: TRBV5-1
cdr3_length: 17
j_call: TRBJ1-2
cdr3_aa: CASSPKGDRWTNYGYTF

d_call: NA
v_call: TRBV6-4
cdr3_length: 15
j_call: TRBJ1-2
cdr3_aa: CASRQTREANYGYTF

d_call: NA
v_call: TRBV28
cdr3_length: 15
j_call: TRBJ1-2
cdr3_aa: CASSLPGEFNYGYTF

d_call: TRBD1
v_call: TRBV18
cdr3_length: 15
j_call: TRBJ2-3
cdr3_aa: CASYTGTGDTDTQYF

d_call: TRBD2
v_call: TRBV6-5
cdr3_length: 16
j_call: TRBJ2-5
cdr3_aa: CASSYSGGGYPETQYF

d_call: NA
v_call: TRBV5-1
cdr3_length: 16
j_call: TRBJ1-4
cdr3_aa: CASSLGDTLSNEKLFF

d_call: NA
v_call: TRBV6-4
cdr3_length: 14
j_call: TRBJ1-5
cdr3_aa: CASSESGAGQPQHF

d_call: NA
v_call: TRBV19
cdr3_length: 13
j_call: TRBJ1-2
cdr3_aa: CASSIPLGHGYTF

d_call: NA
v_call: TRBV27
cdr3_length: 13
j_call: TRBJ1-1
cdr3_aa: CASSLSFVAEAFF

d_call: TRBD1
v_call: TRBV12-5
cdr3_length: 14
j_call: TRBJ1-4
cdr3_aa: CASGPGQGGEKLFF

d_call: TRBD2
v_call: TRBV5-1
cdr3_length: 16
j_call: TRBJ2-3
cdr3_aa: CASSFSSGVTTDTQYF